This TCR beta chain was profiled in a study of cytomegalovirus exposure and HLA in healthy donors. The wider study: T cells numbering about 179 million yielded roughly 120 million unique TCR beta sequences in an earlier analysis.

This clone has a handful of counts. Its target is unknown. A multiplex PCR was run with 60 Vbeta primers and 13 Jbeta primers. The protocol was immunoSEQ multiplex PCR, while the TCRdb copy is restricted to in-frame clones and leaves out a portion. Here the sample spans about 130,000 clones, about 8.5% being singletons. Study-level points and caveats: Some segments of the V type, notably TRBV6-2 and TRBV6-3, were excluded as indistinguishable. It is likely that the observed cluster of highly shared sequence variants was a sequencing artifact.

The CDR3 runs 13 residues. V dropped 6 bases and J dropped 10; count of bases not matched to a gene: 8. Germline CDR1 MNHEY, CDR2 SVGAGI. At the time of sampling, donors were nominally healthy, though unrecorded immune exposures were likely. The sample taken for sequencing was PBMCs. The receptor's source is a man aged 40-55 years in good health and CMV-seronegative. The chain joins TRBV6-5 to TRBJ1-4; TRBD1 agrees at 7 bases. This CDR3 reads CASSRRQGLKLFF. CDR3 nucleotides: TGTGCCAGCAGCCGAAGACAGGGCCTAAAACTGTTTTTT.